Following are 26 T cell receptor beta chains from one sample sequenced in a study of CD8+ T cells in alopecia areata (dated by TCRdb to 2017 to 2018). The method was the immunoSEQ multiplex PCR assay. RNA was extracted from all samples and reverse transcribed into cDNA as template for TCR sequencing. TCRdb stores this immuneACCESS table with in-frame sequences only. Part of the clones is absent; in the studies checked, under half of the shortfall reflects unresolved V genes, and no reason is known for the rest. This sample contains about 270,000 clones, none of which is a singleton. The top ten constitute less than 1.5% of the sample. Pooled mouse cutaneous lymph node cells were stained for CD4, CD8alpha, NKG2D, NKG2ACE and other markers and were then sorted on a BD Influx. The sequenced material came from CD4+ T cells sorted from a lymph node. The source of these receptors is a C3H/HeJ mouse with alopecia areata. This mouse strain bears the MHC haplotype H2-k.

This clone was found a few times. Mouse gene names and germline throughout. The read falls 4 residues short of the CDR3 end, and the missing part is taken from the germline J gene. V usage is TRBV13-3 and J usage is TRBJ2-7, with 10 bases matching TRBD2. V gave up 2 bases and J gave up 3 bases; unmatched junction bases: 5. CDR1 is NNHDY and CDR2 is SYVADS in the germline V gene. The CDR3 runs 15 residues. CDR3 in amino acids: CASSEPGTGDYEQYF. Partial CDR3 DNA: TGTGCCAGCAGTGAACCCGGGACTGGGGACTAT.

This clone showed up just a few times. Mouse germline and gene names are used. The read is 4 residues too short to cover the CDR3 end, so that end is filled in from the germline J gene. The sample has other DNA sequences that encode this CDR3 too. The chain links TRBV5 to TRBJ2-5; 9 nucleotides align to TRBD1. V shed 4 bases and J 2 bases; nucleotides not matched to a gene: 4. The germline CDR1 and CDR2 sequences are LGHNA and YNLKQL (reference sequence). The CDR3 spans 15 residues. Here the CDR3 reads CASSPTGGSQDTQYF. The sequenced part of the CDR3 DNA is TGTGCCAGCAGCCCAACAGGGGGCAGCCAAGAC.

With regard to this clone: Gene labels here are mouse ones. With the read ending 4 residues before the CDR3 end, the germline J gene is used to fill in that end. The chain recombines TRBV13-2 with TRBJ2-3; 10 positions match TRBD2. The CDR3 sequence is 14 residues long. The junction had 1 base not matched to a gene; V was cut back by 2 bases and J by 4 bases. Per the germline V gene, CDR1 is NNHNN and CDR2 is SYGAGS (reference sequence). The sequenced part of the CDR3 DNA is TGTGCCAGCGGTGAGACTGGGGGGCCAGAA. Amino acids: CASGETGGPE. The CDR3, in full, reads CASGETGGPETLYF.

About this clone: The genes are named according to mouse. Coverage ceases 4 residues before the CDR3 finishes, and the germline J gene fills in the end. The rearrangement links TRBV19 to TRBJ2-7; 9 bases match TRBD1. CDR3 length equals 14 residues. Germline V gives CDR1 FNHDT, CDR2 SITEND (reference sequence). The chain's CDR3 is CASSIAGDRDEQYF. CDR3 DNA (partial): TGTGCCAGCAGTATAGCTGGGGACAGGGAT.

This clone occurred a few times. Genes and germline come from the mouse. The read stops 4 residues short of the end of the CDR3; the missing end is completed from the germline J gene. The chain is built from TRBV19 and TRBJ1-1; the D gene is possibly TRBD1 (6 bases). The CDR3 consists of 16 residues. Trimming cost V 4 bases and J 3 bases, with 19 bases left between them. CDR1 and CDR2 from the germline V gene are FNHDT and SITEND (reference sequence). The CDR3 bases that were read are TGTGCCAGCAGTGCCCTCCCCGGACAGACCTACACA. The encoded protein is CASSALPGQTYT. The whole CDR3 protein is CASSALPGQTYTEVFF. Variable domain in full (rest from reference TRBV19 and TRBJ1-1): GGIITQTPKFLIGQEGQKLTLKCQQNFNHDTMYWYRQDSGKGLRLIYYSITENDLQKGDLSEGYDASREKKSSFSLTVTSAQKNEMAVFLCASSALPGQTYTEVFFGKGTRLTVV.

This clone has just a few counts. One base away lies a much larger clone, so this may be a sequencing read error. Mouse germline and gene names are used. The CDR3 reads CASSQDLGRSYEQYF. The CDR3 bases that were read are TGTGCCAGCAGCCAAGATCTGGGGCGCTCCTAT. This chain joins TRBV5 and TRBJ2-7, with D possibly being TRBD2 (6 bases). Coverage ceases 4 residues before the CDR3 finishes, and the germline J gene fills in the end. Germline loops: CDR1 LGHNA, CDR2 YNLKQL (reference sequence). V lost 0 bases and J lost 0, with 9 bases in between. The CDR3 is 15 amino acids.

This clone was counted a few times. The gene names given are mouse names. The read terminates 4 residues before the CDR3 end, so the remaining end is supplied by the germline J gene. The chain combines TRBV13-3 with TRBJ2-5, with TRBD1 identical over 7 bases. This CDR3 contains 14 residues. Germline loops: CDR1 NNHDY, CDR2 SYVADS. The CDR3 region is CASSEQGLKDTQYF. Partial CDR3 DNA: TGTGCCAGCAGTGAACAGGGGTTGAAAGAC.

This clone was recorded a few times. Mouse germline and gene names are used. CDR3 residues: CASSTGVDEQYF. The sequenced part of the CDR3 DNA is TGTGCCAGCAGTACAGGGGTGGAT. The rearrangement links TRBV13-3 to TRBJ2-7, with 7 bases that match TRBD1. The read ends 4 residues shy of where the CDR3 ends; the end is completed using the germline J gene. The CDR3 runs 12 residues. Germline CDR1 NNHDY, CDR2 SYVADS.

Concerning this clone itself: The genes and germline here are from mouse. The DNA ends 4 residues before the CDR3 does, and the rest of the CDR3 is filled in from the germline J gene. The chain uses TRBV13-3 and TRBJ2-7; 11 nucleotides agree with TRBD2. The germline gives CDR1 NNHDY, CDR2 SYVADS. The CDR3 is made up of 15 amino acids. Trimming at V came to 5 bases and at J to 2 bases, leaving 6 bases not matched to a gene. The chain's CDR3 is CASSAGTGGPYEQYF. The DNA read from the CDR3 is TGTGCCAGCAGCGCCGGGACTGGGGGTCCCTAT.

This clone appeared a few times. The germline and genes are mouse ones. The read is 4 residues too short to cover the CDR3 end, so that end is filled in from the germline J gene. The chain combines TRBV31 with TRBJ2-5; a weak D match, TRBD1 (8 bases). Germline loops: CDR1 GKSSPN, CDR2 SITVG. This CDR3 comprises 12 residues. The CDR3 loop reads CAWRQGGDTQYF. Incomplete CDR3 DNA: TGTGCCTGGAGACAGGGGGGGGAC.

Note on this clone: Each gene name is a mouse one. The read gets to within 4 residues of the CDR3 end, and the germline J gene fills in the rest. The chain joins TRBV13-1 to TRBJ2-3, with 7 bases lining up with TRBD1. The ends lost 5 bases at V and 0 bases at J; junction bases unmatched: 6. Per germline, CDR1 NSHNY and CDR2 SYGAGN. This CDR3 contains 15 residues. Incomplete CDR3 DNA: TGTGCCAGCAGACCGACAGGGTCTAGTGCAGAA. This encodes CASRPTGSSAE. The whole CDR3 region reads CASRPTGSSAETLYF.

A word on this clone: The genes are named according to mouse. Read data end 4 residues before the CDR3 end; the end is taken from the germline J gene. V is TRBV19 and J is TRBJ2-2; weak D call: TRBD2 (7 bases). The V gene lost 3 bases and the J gene lost 0 bases, with 12 bases spanning the gap. Germline-derived CDR1 and CDR2 are FNHDT and SITEND (reference sequence). This CDR3 has 16 amino acids. Partial CDR3 DNA: TGTGCCAGCAGTACCTCGGGGGGCACAAACACCGGG. Translating gives CASSTSGGTNTG. The whole CDR3 sequence is CASSTSGGTNTGQLYF.

Notes on this clone: Gene and germline names: mouse. The read finishes 4 residues shy of the CDR3 end, and the germline J gene is used to complete it. The chain has TRBV5 and TRBJ2-2; TRBD2 is a possible D gene (7 bases). Germline lookup yields CDR1 LGHNA and CDR2 YNLKQL (reference sequence). The length of the CDR3 is 16 residues. V gave up 4 bases and J gave up 0 bases, with 12 bases separating them. Here the CDR3 reads CASSPLGTTNTGQLYF. The DNA read from the CDR3 is TGTGCCAGCAGCCCACTGGGGACAACAAACACCGGG.

On this clone: Any gene name here is a mouse gene name. The read terminates 4 residues ahead of where the CDR3 ends, so the germline J gene completes it. The V call is TRBV13-3, the J call TRBJ2-7; 9 positions match TRBD2. The CDR3 extends over 14 amino acids. With 2 bases clipped from V and 3 bases from J, the junction kept 3 bases outside the gene matches. Germline V gene sequence: CDR1 NNHDY, CDR2 SYVADS. The covered CDR3 bases are TGTGCCAGCAGTGAGGGCTGGGGGGGCTAT. Amino acid sequence: CASSEGWGGY. The full CDR3 is CASSEGWGGYEQYF.

A word on this clone: Each gene name is a mouse one. Coverage ceases 4 residues before the CDR3 finishes, and the germline J gene fills in the end. The sample holds other DNA sequences that translate to the same CDR3. The rearrangement joins TRBV13-2 to TRBJ2-1; 7 bases line up with TRBD1. Germline CDR1 reads NNHNN; CDR2 reads SYGAGS (reference sequence). The ends lost 0 bases at V and 4 bases at J; junction bases unmatched: 1. The CDR3 is made up of 14 amino acids. CDR3 DNA (partial): TGTGCCAGCGGTGATGCGGGACAGTATGCT. Translation: CASGDAGQYA. The full CDR3 protein reads CASGDAGQYAEQFF.

On this clone: All gene names here are mouse names. The sequence runs out 4 residues before the end of the CDR3; the remainder is reconstructed from the germline J gene. The same CDR3 arises from other DNA sequences in this sample as well. The chain combines TRBV13-3 with TRBJ2-7, with 10 bases fitting TRBD2. Germline values: CDR1 NNHDY, CDR2 SYVADS. V shed 5 bases, J shed 0 bases, and the junction held 5 bases outside the gene matches. The CDR3 consists of 15 residues. The chain's CDR3 is CASSGDWGSSYEQYF. CDR3 bases read: TGTGCCAGCAGCGGGGACTGGGGAAGCTCCTAT.

With regard to this clone: Mouse germline and gene names are used. The CDR3 sequence is CASSRTGGRDTQYF. CDR3 DNA (partial): TGTGCCAGCAGTAGGACAGGGGGCAGGGAC. The chain combines TRBV19 with TRBJ2-5; 11 positions agree with TRBD1. The read terminates 4 residues ahead of where the CDR3 ends, so the germline J gene completes it. The CDR3 contains 14 residues. Germline assignment: CDR1 FNHDT and CDR2 SITEND (reference sequence).

This clone was counted only a few times. Gene names denote mouse genes. The CDR3 goes on 4 residues after the read ends, and that part is filled in from the germline J gene. The chain recombines TRBV1 with TRBJ2-1; 8 bases match TRBD1. This CDR3 is 16 amino acids long. Germline CDR1 NSQYPW, CDR2 LRSPGD (reference sequence). The sequenced part of the CDR3 DNA is TGCACCTGCAGTGCAGAGGCAGGGGGCGCGAGGGCT. Protein sequence: CTCSAEAGGARA. The whole CDR3 sequence is CTCSAEAGGARAEQFF.

This clone was picked up a small number of times. Gene names follow the mouse nomenclature. The missing CDR3 end, 4 residues past where the read stops, is filled in from the germline J gene. The chain couples TRBV19 to TRBJ1-1; D gene unclear. Germline V gives CDR1 FNHDT, CDR2 SITEND (reference sequence). V was pared by 1 base and J by 0 bases, with 7 bases between. The CDR3 loop spans 14 amino acids. Partial CDR3 DNA: TGTGCCAGCAGTATACACCGAGCAAACACA. Translation gives CASSIHRANT. From start to end, the CDR3 is CASSIHRANTEVFF.

Remarks on this clone: Gene names denote mouse genes. The CDR3 end is not reached by the read, which stops 4 residues before it; the germline J gene fills it in. The sample contains more than one DNA sequence encoding this CDR3. The chain joins TRBV13-2 to TRBJ2-5; 8 bases agree with TRBD2. CDR1 and CDR2 (germline): NNHNN, SYGAGS (reference sequence). The length of the CDR3 is 13 residues. CDR3 bases read: TGTGCCAGCGGTGTGGGGGGGGAAGAC. Protein sequence: CASGVGGED. The complete CDR3 reads CASGVGGEDTQYF.

A word on this clone: Gene names and germline match the mouse. Coverage ceases 4 residues before the CDR3 finishes, and the germline J gene fills in the end. The V call is TRBV13-2, the J call TRBJ2-3; D not resolved. Trimming left V 1 base short and J 0 bases short, with 9 bases between. The CDR3 spans 15 residues. CDR1 is NNHNN, CDR2 SYGAGS, per germline (reference sequence). The CDR3 loop reads CASGDPRPSAETLYF. The sequenced CDR3 bases are TGTGCCAGCGGTGATCCCAGGCCAAGTGCAGAA.

A note on this clone: Mouse germline and gene names are used. The read falls 4 residues short of the CDR3 end, and the missing part is taken from the germline J gene. The chain links TRBV19 to TRBJ2-5; 9 bases map to TRBD1. Germline CDR1 and CDR2: FNHDT and SITEND (reference sequence). The V gene end was trimmed by 3 bases and the J gene end by 1 base; junction bases not matched to a gene: 3. The CDR3 covers 15 residues. The CDR3 protein is CASSNTGGDQDTQYF. The CDR3 DNA, read in part, is TGTGCCAGCAGTAACACAGGGGGCGACCAAGAC. The full variable domain, completed using reference TRBV19 and TRBJ2-5, is GGIITQTPKFLIGQEGQKLTLKCQQNFNHDTMYWYRQDSGKGLRLIYYSITENDLQKGDLSEGYDASREKKSSFSLTVTSAQKNEMAVFLCASSNTGGDQDTQYFGPGTRLLVL.

In the case of this clone: Germline and genes: mouse. Read coverage stops 4 residues before the CDR3 terminus; the germline J gene supplies the remainder. The V and J genes are TRBV13-3 and TRBJ1-2; weak D call: TRBD1 (5 bases). V was pared by 0 bases and J by 0 bases, with 9 bases between. Germline assignment: CDR1 NNHDY and CDR2 SYVADS. CDR3 size: 15 residues. Here the CDR3 reads CASSDGTTANSDYTF. The covered CDR3 bases are TGTGCCAGCAGTGATGGGACAACTGCAAACTCC.

This clone was found a few times. Gene names follow the mouse nomenclature. The read stops 4 residues short of the end of the CDR3; the missing end is completed from the germline J gene. This sequence joins TRBV1 and TRBJ2-3; 10 nucleotides align to TRBD2. The CDR3 covers 15 residues. Germline CDR1 reads NSQYPW; CDR2 reads LRSPGD (reference sequence). Here the CDR3 reads CTCSATWGGGETLYF. The part of the CDR3 DNA that was read is TGCACCTGCAGTGCAACCTGGGGGGGCGGAGAA.

A few counts support this clone. Gene names refer to mouse genes. The read comes to an end 4 residues before the CDR3 does, leaving the germline J gene to fill in the end. Other nucleotide sequences in the sample specify the same CDR3. The chain combines TRBV19 with TRBJ2-5, with D perhaps TRBD1 (6 bases). This CDR3 has 15 amino acids. Per the germline V gene, CDR1 is FNHDT and CDR2 is SITEND (reference sequence). The V gene lost 3 bases and the J gene lost 0 bases, with 11 bases spanning the gap. Incomplete CDR3 DNA: TGTGCCAGCAGTAGAACAGGGTTTAACCAAGAC. Translation gives CASSRTGFNQD. In full, the CDR3 is CASSRTGFNQDTQYF.

This clone has a handful of counts. Any gene name here is a mouse gene name. The CDR3 goes on 4 residues after the read ends, and that part is filled in from the germline J gene. This rearrangement joins TRBV5 to TRBJ2-2, with D possibly matching TRBD2 (5 bases). Germline V gene sequence: CDR1 LGHNA, CDR2 YNLKQL (reference sequence). The CDR3 runs to 16 residues. V lost 1 base and J lost 0, with 9 bases in between. The CDR3 DNA, read in part, is TGTGCCAGCAGCCAAGTGGGGAGTGCAAACACCGGG. Protein sequence: CASSQVGSANTG. The whole CDR3 is CASSQVGSANTGQLYF.